This T cell receptor (beta chain) was identified in a study of blood T cell repertoires in COVID-19. Across the whole study: From the United States, Italy and Spain came samples of acute and convalescent COVID-19. Sources were T cells, B-cell-depleted T cells, or PBMCs; the material itself was cDNA or gDNA.

Methods used by the authors: Amplified reference gene primers provided the basis for estimating nucleated cell counts. Profiled with immunoSEQ multiplex PCR; TCRdb holds only in-frame clones, not every one. For V, J and clone size, that table is used; D and trimming come from the DNA. The table shows 300,000 to 400,000 clones, with around 90% occurring only once. Patients of the Seattle cohort, enrolled during active infection, were followed longitudinally. The receptor's source is a woman in her thirties with COVID-19, enrolled during active disease. The sample taken for sequencing was peripheral blood.

The CDR3 coding sequence is TGTGCCATCAGTGAGTCGTCAGGAAAGGTTGAAGCTTTCTTT. It specifies CAISESSGKVEAFF. The J gene is TRBJ1-1, the V gene TRBV10-3; D unresolved. Germline CDR1 is ENHRY and CDR2 is SYGVKD. The CDR3 runs 14 residues. Trimming left V 0 bases short and J 7 bases short, with 12 bases between.